The subject of this entry is one T cell receptor beta chain. Profiling relied on immunoSEQ multiplex PCR, and the TCRdb table lists in-frame clones only, not all of them. The sample contains about 530,000 clones, roughly nine tenths of which appear only once. During active infection, Seattle patients enrolled and were then monitored through disease. The data derive from a study of blood T cell repertoires in COVID-19. The CDR3 length is 12 residues. The germline V gene has CDR1 SQVTM and CDR2 ANQGSEA. V shed 4 bases and J shed 1 base, with 7 bases lying between them. Specimen: peripheral blood. V is TRBV29-1 and J is TRBJ1-1; D might be TRBD1 (6 bases). This clonotype was obtained from a woman aged 50 to 60 with COVID-19, enrolled during active disease. Written as DNA, the CDR3 is TGCAGCGTTGTAGGGGGGAACACTGAAGCTTTCTTT. Translation gives CSVVGGNTEAFF. The whole variable domain, remainder taken from reference TRBV29-1 and TRBJ1-1, is SAVISQKPSRDICQRGTSLTIQCQVDSQVTMMFWYRQQPGQSLTLIATANQGSEATYESGFVIDKFPISRPNLTFSTLTVSNMSPEDSSIYLCSVVGGNTEAFFGQGTRLTVV.